The rows below give T cell receptor beta chains drawn from one sample of a study of blood T cell repertoires in COVID-19. The method was immunoSEQ multiplex PCR; TCRdb's version includes in-frame clones alone and lacks a portion of them. The sample holds about 78,000 clones, less than 95% seen once. The sample taken for sequencing was peripheral blood. These TCRs come from a woman in her forties or fifties in a cohort sampled during active COVID-19. Both conserved end residues are part of each CDR3. Each record gives: V gene, CDR3 length, D gene, J gene, clone size, CDR3 protein, CDR3 DNA. A D gene is named only where the DNA matches it firmly. Clone size is not always given. Where it is, it says once, few, many or a class for expanded clones.

v_gene: TRBV18
len: 18
d_gene: TRBD1
j_gene: TRBJ2-6
abundance: once
CDR3aa: CASSPSEGAATGANVLTF
CDR3nt: TGTGCCAGCTCACCATCCGAGGGGGCGGCGACTGGGGCCAACGTCCTGACTTTC

v_gene: TRBV18
len: 15
d_gene: TRBD1
j_gene: TRBJ1-1
abundance: .
CDR3aa: CASSPPNRGFTEAFF
CDR3nt: TGTGCCAGCTCACCACCTAACAGGGGTTTTACTGAAGCTTTCTTT

v_gene: TRBV30
len: 14
d_gene: TRBD1
j_gene: TRBJ2-3
abundance: .
CDR3aa: CAWSRQGDLKAQYF
CDR3nt: TGTGCCTGGAGTAGACAGGGAGATCTCAAGGCGCAGTATTTT

v_gene: TRBV18
len: 14
d_gene: TRBD2
j_gene: TRBJ2-7
abundance: once
CDR3aa: CASSPWEGSIEQYF
CDR3nt: TGTGCCAGCTCGCCCTGGGAGGGATCGATCGAGCAGTACTTC

v_gene: TRBV13
len: 16
d_gene: TRBD2
j_gene: TRBJ2-7
abundance: once
CDR3aa: CASSAQTSGRRYEQYF
CDR3nt: TGTGCCAGCAGCGCTCAGACTAGCGGGAGAAGGTACGAGCAGTACTTC

v_gene: TRBV5-4
len: 17
d_gene: TRBD1
j_gene: TRBJ1-1
abundance: .
CDR3aa: CASSGFPDRGMNTEAFF
CDR3nt: TGTGCCAGCAGCGGTTTCCCGGACAGGGGCATGAACACTGAAGCTTTCTTT

v_gene: TRBV11-2
len: 15
d_gene: TRBD2
j_gene: TRBJ2-1
abundance: .
CDR3aa: CASSRAGGPYNEQFF
CDR3nt: TGTGCCAGCAGCAGAGCGGGAGGACCCTACAATGAGCAGTTCTTC

v_gene: TRBV25-1
len: 13
d_gene: TRBD1
j_gene: TRBJ2-2
abundance: .
CDR3aa: CASRGQSAGELFF
CDR3nt: TGTGCCAGTAGGGGACAGTCCGCCGGGGAGCTGTTTTTT

v_gene: TRBV7-2
len: 15
d_gene: TRBD2
j_gene: TRBJ2-3
abundance: .
CDR3aa: CASSLDSGSGDTQYF
CDR3nt: TGTGCCAGCAGCTTAGACAGCGGGAGCGGCGATACGCAGTATTTT

v_gene: TRBV6-6
len: 14
d_gene: .
j_gene: TRBJ1-1
abundance: .
CDR3aa: CASSYTRGSTEAFF
CDR3nt: TGTGCCAGCAGTTACACGAGAGGGAGCACTGAAGCTTTCTTT

v_gene: TRBV24-1
len: 16
d_gene: TRBD2
j_gene: TRBJ2-1
abundance: .
CDR3aa: CATSDSRLAEVTEQFF
CDR3nt: TGTGCCACCAGTGATTCTCGACTAGCGGAGGTCACTGAGCAGTTCTTC

v_gene: TRBV4-1
len: 20
d_gene: TRBD2
j_gene: TRBJ2-2
abundance: .
CDR3aa: CASSQDRFGLAGGGTGELFF
CDR3nt: TGCGCCAGCAGCCAAGATCGGTTCGGACTAGCGGGAGGCGGGACCGGGGAGCTGTTTTTT

v_gene: TRBV6-5
len: 14
d_gene: .
j_gene: TRBJ1-2
abundance: .
CDR3aa: CASTSWQGYSGYTF
CDR3nt: TGTGCCAGCACCTCCTGGCAGGGTTATTCTGGCTACACCTTC

v_gene: TRBV15
len: 14
d_gene: .
j_gene: TRBJ1-1
abundance: .
CDR3aa: CATSLLTGGTEAFF
CDR3nt: TGTGCCACCAGTCTCCTTACTGGGGGGACTGAAGCTTTCTTT

v_gene: TRBV28
len: 14
d_gene: .
j_gene: TRBJ2-3
abundance: .
CDR3aa: CASSFAGATDTQYF
CDR3nt: TGTGCCAGCAGTTTCGCAGGGGCGACAGATACGCAGTATTTT

v_gene: TRBV6-2/TRBV6-3
len: 17
d_gene: .
j_gene: TRBJ2-1
abundance: .
CDR3aa: CASSYSPPSGIYNEQFF
CDR3nt: TGTGCCAGCAGTTACTCCCCCCCCTCCGGGATCTACAATGAGCAGTTCTTC

v_gene: TRBV6-5
len: 11
d_gene: .
j_gene: TRBJ2-5
abundance: .
CDR3aa: CASTPQETQYF
CDR3nt: TGTGCCAGCACCCCGCAAGAGACCCAGTACTTC

v_gene: TRBV2
len: 14
d_gene: .
j_gene: TRBJ2-2
abundance: .
CDR3aa: CASSGGVNTGELFF
CDR3nt: TGTGCCAGCAGTGGGGGGGTGAACACCGGGGAGCTGTTTTTT

v_gene: TRBV19
len: 14
d_gene: .
j_gene: TRBJ2-7
abundance: few
CDR3aa: CASSIYGNTYEQYF
CDR3nt: TGTGCCAGTAGTATCTACGGGAACACCTACGAGCAGTACTTC